Given below is one T cell receptor beta chain in context. The antigen it recognizes is unknown. The input lacks base qualities; no much larger clone sits a single base away. The source of the sample is a study of early T cells in non-severe SARS-CoV-2 infection (dated by TCRdb to the early 2020s). Regarding the research as a whole: TCR sequencing used bulk RNA from unsorted whole blood, so alpha and beta chains could not be paired. Broader findings and caveats from the paper: VDJdb matching was skewed toward anti-spike CD8 responses and likely underestimated virus-specific expansions, missing private and CD4 specificities.

Inclusive of the bounding cysteine and phenylalanine, the CDR3 is 15 residues long. Kept here is only the CDR3 DNA, which spans 45 bases and is read in frame from base 1. At the junction V is shortened by 6 bases and J by 4 bases; bases outside the gene matches: 11. CDR1 MDHEN and CDR2 SYDVKM are derived from the germline V gene. This was a case-control study nested in a cohort of healthcare workers in London, UK, who had nasopharyngeal swab PCR tests and blood samples taken every week. Healthcare workers were recruited between 23 and 31 March 2020, during the week of the UK lockdown, and were followed weekly for up to roughly 16 weeks. The receptor library was made with 5' RACE. Sequenced on a NextSeq 500. The TCR library protocol attached unique molecular identifiers to individual cDNA molecules to correct for sequencing error and PCR bias. TCR alpha and beta chains were both sequenced, and the abundances of alpha and beta sequences in each sample were closely correlated with each other. The paper's processing steps were these. Decombinator V4 was used to annotate the V gene, J gene and CDR3 of the TCR sequences. Expanded TCRs were defined as changing significantly between any two time points under a Poisson model with p below 0.0001. Abundances of TCRs were expressed as counts per million after normalisation to the total number of TCRs sequenced in each sample. MAIT TCRs were defined by TRAV1-2 paired with TRAJ12, TRAJ20 or TRAJ33, and iNKT TCRs by TRAV10 paired with TRAJ18. VDJdb, accessed on 1 November 2021, was searched for TCRs annotated for CMV, EBV and SARS-CoV-2, and TCRs annotated for more than one antigen were excluded. TCRdb handled the public reads itself, with Q25 trimming in fastp and clone calling in MiXCR, and kept productive beta chains. Each entry merges the rows of one CDR3 protein and shows their most common DNA and genes. For this entry, the V and J calls and clone size follow TCRdb and not the study's own pipeline. Here the sample has around 50,000 distinct CDR3 sequences; about 9.9% occur a single time. The ten largest clones take up 9.5% to 13% of the sample.

This clonotype originated in an adult who was a healthcare worker with PCR-confirmed SARS-CoV-2 infection or an uninfected control (not recorded which). The sample comprised whole blood. The V gene is TRBV28 and the J gene is TRBJ1-2; 7 central nucleotides agree with TRBD1. The sequence in DNA is TGTGCCAGCAGCCTGGGGGACAGAAACTCCTATGGCTACACCTTC. This sequence encodes CASSLGDRNSYGYTF.